A selection of T cell receptor beta chains follows, all from one sample in a study of cytomegalovirus exposure and HLA in healthy donors. Assay: immunoSEQ multiplex PCR; the TCRdb copy retains only in-frame clones and omits some. The profile shows 95,000 to 110,000 clones, more than 70% of them singletons. The specimen was PBMCs. These TCRs come from a man aged 18-30 years in good health and CMV-seronegative. Each CDR3 is given with its conserved first and last residue. The D gene is left open where the match is weak. Rows may omit the clone size; those that give it use once, few, many or a size class.

J gene | D gene | clone size | V gene | CDR3 protein | CDR3 DNA
TRBJ1-1 | . | few | TRBV10-1 | CASSDGWGEAFF | TGCGCCAGCAGTGACGGGTGGGGCGAAGCTTTCTTT
TRBJ1-3 | . | . | TRBV4-3 | CASSQGLAGNTIYF | TGCGCCAGCAGCCAAGGCTTAGCGGGAAACACCATATATTTT
TRBJ1-1 | . | few | TRBV4-3 | CASRGSGGTEAFF | TGCGCCAGCAGGGGGAGCGGGGGAACTGAAGCTTTCTTT
TRBJ1-5 | . | . | TRBV7-2 | CASSRAGGNRANQPQHF | TGTGCCAGCAGCCGGGCCGGAGGAAACAGGGCGAATCAGCCCCAGCATTTT
TRBJ2-5 | . | . | TRBV7-2 | CASSLARQETQYF | TGTGCCAGCAGCTTAGCCAGACAAGAGACCCAGTACTTC
TRBJ2-4 | . | . | TRBV23-1 | CARTQLAKNIQYF | TGCGCCAGAACACAGCTAGCCAAAAACATTCAGTACTTC
TRBJ1-6 | . | . | TRBV7-8 | CASSLAPTGIYSPLHF | TGTGCCAGCAGCTTAGCTCCCACAGGGATTTATTCACCCCTCCACTTT
TRBJ2-7 | TRBD1 | . | TRBV7-9 | CASSGTQGQGWNEQYF | TGTGCCAGCAGCGGAACCCAGGGACAGGGGTGGAACGAGCAGTACTTC
TRBJ2-3 | TRBD2 | . | TRBV7-3 | CASSEGLAGTDTQYF | TGTGCCAGCAGCGAGGGACTAGCGGGGACAGATACGCAGTATTTT
TRBJ1-4 | . | . | TRBV7-9 | CSSSREPRNEKLFF | TGTTCCAGCAGCAGAGAGCCCCGTAATGAAAAACTGTTTTTT
TRBJ1-1 | . | few | TRBV2 | CASSNPGSTEAFF | TGTGCCAGCAGTAACCCCGGGAGCACTGAAGCTTTCTTT
TRBJ1-1 | . | . | TRBV11-1 | CASSLISTEAFF | TGTGCCAGCAGCTTGATCAGCACTGAAGCTTTCTTT
TRBJ1-1 | . | once | TRBV5-4 | CASSRPRAGYTEAFF | TGTGCCAGCAGTCGCCCCAGGGCTGGGTACACTGAAGCTTTCTTT
TRBJ2-7 | . | . | TRBV28 | CASSLREKSYEQYF | TGTGCCAGCAGTTTAAGGGAGAAATCCTACGAGCAGTACTTC
TRBJ1-5 | . | once | TRBV19 | CASSIQEGGRPQHF | TGTGCCAGTAGTATTCAGGAGGGGGGGCGTCCCCAGCATTTT
TRBJ1-4 | TRBD1 | . | TRBV7-9 | CSSSSTGQVNEKLFF | TGTTCCAGCAGCTCGACCGGACAGGTTAATGAAAAACTGTTTTTT